Listed below are T cell receptor beta chains from one sample, sequenced in a study of siplizumab effects on memory and regulatory T cells. Assay: immunoSEQ multiplex PCR; the TCRdb copy retains only in-frame clones and omits some. The profile shows 120,000 or so clones, more than 90% of them singletons. Sequencing used CD4+ T cells sorted from blood. The receptors here all came from a human donor in good health. CDR3s include the opening cysteine and the closing phenylalanine or tryptophan.

V: TRBV10-3; CDR3: CATNLGGRADTQYF
V: TRBV6-5; CDR3: CASSPFFSGNTIYF
V: TRBV9; CDR3: CASSPPPGLARESYNEQFF
V: TRBV9; CDR3: CASSVTTANTEAFF
V: TRBV6-1; CDR3: CASSEEQGWVQPQHF
V: TRBV14; CDR3: CASSPEIYYGYTF
V: TRBV9; CDR3: CASSANPHGANVLTF
V: TRBV19; CDR3: CASSATPGTGRGYTF
V: TRBV5-1; CDR3: CASSLGDDEQFF
V: TRBV5-5; CDR3: CASSADMRSNQPQHF
V: TRBV30; CDR3: CAWIKDRAGGYTF
V: TRBV19; CDR3: CASSPVASGAREQFF
V: TRBV30; CDR3: CAWKAADTQYF
V: TRBV25-1; CDR3: CASSEGQARQPQHF
V: TRBV7-3; CDR3: CASSLSTTVHNSPLHF
V: TRBV19; CDR3: CASSAGQLLGLYTF
V: TRBV13; CDR3: CASSLGLQGEDGYTF
V: TRBV5-1; CDR3: CASEMYGLGYNEQFF
V: TRBV5-4; CDR3: CATRFGNTDTQYF
V: TRBV23-1; CDR3: CASSRNGTASIMNTEAFF
V: TRBV7-9; CDR3: CASSSGTALISYNSPLHF
V: TRBV5-1; CDR3: CASSLAGAEISYEQYF
V: TRBV28; CDR3: CASTGGAFGTDTQYF
V: TRBV28; CDR3: CASSLGDSNQPQHF
V: TRBV5-1; CDR3: CASNPGQGTLKETQYF
V: TRBV7-3; CDR3: CASSPFGAGGHNEQFF
V: TRBV4-1; CDR3: CASSPGQGLMVNEQFF
V: TRBV27; CDR3: CAILSGANVLTF
V: TRBV7-9; CDR3: CASSHPAGSPNTGELFF
V: TRBV5-8; CDR3: CASSQGLAGRSNEQFF